This T cell receptor beta chain was retrieved from a study of T cell changes during pregnancy in multiple sclerosis. Per the germline V gene, CDR1 is SGHNT and CDR2 is YYREEE (reference sequence). The CDR3 covers 18 residues. The V gene end was trimmed by 2 bases and the J gene end by 2 bases; junction bases not matched to a gene: 9. This table comes from immunoSEQ multiplex PCR, and its TCRdb copy is limited to in-frame clones, with some not included. The sample yields approximately 46,000 clones, around 89% seen once. The sample was CD8+ T cells from peripheral blood mononuclear cells, taken in the second trimester of pregnancy. The receptor was derived from a female donor with multiple sclerosis, enrolled in a pregnancy study. The gene calls are TRBV5-4 and TRBJ2-7, with 14 bases lining up with TRBD2. The CDR3 coding sequence is TGTGCCAGCAGCTTCCTGGGACTAGCGGGGGCCCCAACCTACGAGCAGTACTTC. Protein: CASSFLGLAGAPTYEQYF.